One and the same sample provided the 2 T cell receptor beta chains below, sequenced in a study of T cell changes during pregnancy in multiple sclerosis. Generated by immunoSEQ multiplex PCR, the TCRdb table keeps only in-frame clones and is missing some. The sample has tens of thousands of clones; 96% are singletons. The specimen comprised CD8+ T cells from peripheral blood mononuclear cells, sampled after pregnancy. Receptors originate from a female donor with multiple sclerosis, enrolled in a pregnancy study.

The chain uses TRBV9 and TRBJ2-5; 10 nucleotides align to TRBD2. Trimming at V came to 3 bases and at J to 5 bases, leaving 7 bases not matched to a gene. CDR3 size: 15 residues. Germline V gene lookup returns CDR1 SGDLS and CDR2 YYNGEE. The CDR3 protein is CASSALAGVRETQYF. The DNA of the CDR3 is TGTGCCAGCAGCGCTCTAGCGGGAGTTAGGGAGACCCAGTACTTC.

The sample holds one count of this clone. The chain uses TRBV27 and TRBJ2-1; 7 nucleotides match TRBD2. CDR1 is MNHEY and CDR2 is SMNVEV in the germline V gene (reference sequence). The CDR3 runs to 13 residues. The ends lost 5 bases at V and 10 bases at J; junction bases unmatched: 8. CDR3 bases: TGTGCCAGCAGTCGGCTAGCGGTTGGGGAGCAGTTCTTC. This translates into CASSRLAVGEQFF.